One and the same sample provided the 27 T cell receptor beta chains below, sequenced in a study of beta chain features in type 1 diabetes. Sequenced material consisted of expressed TCRB transcripts (all of the isolated RNA was reverse transcribed). Clones were read by immunoSEQ multiplex PCR, and TCRdb kept only the in-frame ones, dropping some. The sample carries 310,000 or so clones, under 8.5% recorded once. Sequenced input: central memory CD4+ T cells from blood. The receptors stem from a woman aged 18-35 years in good health.

This clone was detected many times. The V and J genes are TRBV10-3 and TRBJ1-2; 8 bases line up with TRBD1. The junction had 7 bases not matched to a gene; V was cut back by 0 bases and J by 4 bases. The CDR3 extends over 16 amino acids. Looked up from germline, CDR1 is ENHRY and CDR2 is SYGVKD. The chain's CDR3 is CAISESERTGTYGYTF. The CDR3 coding sequence is TGTGCCATCAGTGAGTCGGAACGGACAGGGACCTATGGCTACACCTTC.

V is TRBV7-2 and J is TRBJ2-7, with 9 bases fitting TRBD2. The CDR3 extends over 15 amino acids. Germline-derived CDR1 and CDR2 are SGHTA and FQGNSA. V shed 4 bases, J shed 6 bases, and the junction held 10 bases outside the gene matches. The chain's CDR3 is CASSSVLAGTIEQYF. For the CDR3, the DNA is TGTGCCAGCAGCTCGGTTCTAGCGGGGACGATCGAGCAGTACTTC.

This clone occurred a few times. This sequence joins TRBV10-3 and TRBJ1-2; D ambiguous. The ends were cut back, 4 bases at V and 5 bases at J, with 8 bases in the middle. This CDR3 comprises 12 residues. Germline loops: CDR1 ENHRY, CDR2 SYGVKD. DNA of the CDR3: TGTGCCATCAGTGTCCAGGAGTATGGCTACACCTTC. Encoded protein: CAISVQEYGYTF.

V is TRBV27 and J is TRBJ2-7; 8 bases fit TRBD2. Looked up from germline, CDR1 is MNHEY and CDR2 is SMNVEV (reference sequence). This CDR3 is built from 15 residues. V lost 8 bases to trimming and J lost 4 bases; unmatched junction nucleotides: 13. The CDR3 DNA sequence: TGTGCCAGCTCATTAGCGGGACTGGGGGGTTACGAGCAGTACTTC. It translates to CASSLAGLGGYEQYF.

This chain uses TRBV6-6 with TRBJ2-1; 7 positions match TRBD1. Germline loops: CDR1 MNHNY, CDR2 SVGAGI (reference sequence). J was trimmed by 11 bases and V by 5 bases; bases with no gene match: 6. The CDR3 has 12 residues. The CDR3 region has the DNA TGTGCCAGCAGTCAGGGACAGAAGCAGCAGTTCTTC. Residues: CASSQGQKQQFF.

This clone has just a few counts. This chain connects TRBV27 to TRBJ2-1, with D possibly being TRBD2 (6 bases). Per germline, CDR1 MNHEY and CDR2 SMNVEV (reference sequence). Between the trimmed V and J ends, which lost 1 base and 1 base, there was a span of 14 bases. The CDR3 is 17 amino acids. CDR3 sequence reads: CASSLLTPGLSYNEQFF. DNA for the CDR3: TGTGCCAGCAGTTTATTAACTCCGGGACTTTCCTACAATGAGCAGTTCTTC.

The sample holds many counts of this clone. The gene calls are TRBV29-1 and TRBJ2-3; 12 nucleotides line up with TRBD2. V dropped 1 base and J dropped 5; count of bases not matched to a gene: 4. CDR3 length: 15 residues. CDR1 SQVTM and CDR2 ANQGSEA come from the germline V gene. CDR3 in amino acids: CSVEGLAGVKDTQYF. The CDR3 DNA reads TGCAGCGTTGAAGGACTAGCGGGAGTGAAAGATACGCAGTATTTT.

This clone was observed many times. V usage is TRBV6-5 and J usage is TRBJ2-2; D gene uncertain. Germline CDR1 MNHEY, CDR2 SVGAGI. Trimming removed 4 bases at V and 7 bases at J, with 10 bases between. The CDR3 has 13 amino acids. In nucleotides, the CDR3 is TGTGCCAGCAGTTGGATGAAGATCGGGGAGCTGTTTTTT. It translates to CASSWMKIGELFF.

In its sample, this clone was seen many times. This chain connects TRBV7-2 to TRBJ2-1; TRBD2 is a possible D gene (6 bases). From germline, CDR1 is SGHTA and CDR2 FQGNSA. Trimming cost V 1 base and J 4 bases, with 11 bases left between them. The CDR3 is made up of 15 amino acids. The CDR3 DNA reads TGTGCCAGCAGCTTAGTTAGTAGCGGATACAATGAGCAGTTCTTC. This encodes CASSLVSSGYNEQFF.

In its sample, this clone was seen a few times. The rearrangement joins TRBV5-1 to TRBJ2-1; weak D call: TRBD2 (5 bases). The CDR3 consists of 13 residues. From germline, CDR1 is SGHRS and CDR2 YFSETQ. Trimming pared 0 bases from V and 9 bases from J, leaving 10 bases between. CDR3 amino acids: CASSLDWAGEQFF. DNA of the CDR3: TGCGCCAGCAGCTTGGATTGGGCGGGTGAGCAGTTCTTC. The variable domain in full, with the rest retrieved from reference TRBV5-1 and TRBJ2-1, is KAGVTQTPRYLIKTRGQQVTLSCSPISGHRSVSWYQQTPGQGLQFLFEYFSETQRNKGNFPGRFSGRQFSNSRSEMNVSTLELGDSALYLCASSLDWAGEQFFGPGTRLTVL.

This clone was detected only a few times. The chain employs TRBV7-2 and TRBJ1-1; D gene ambiguous. CDR1 is SGHTA, CDR2 FQGNSA, per germline. CDR3 length equals 14 residues. With 5 bases removed from V and 0 bases from J, the gap between germline ends came to 10 bases. The CDR3 nucleotides read TGTGCCAGCAGCCAAGCAACCGTGAACACTGAAGCTTTCTTT. Translation: CASSQATVNTEAFF.

The CDR3 loop reads CASSHQRLAGTETQYF. DNA for the CDR3: TGCGCCAGCAGCCACCAAAGACTAGCGGGAACGGAGACCCAGTACTTC. The rearrangement uses TRBV4-3 and TRBJ2-5; 11 bases map to TRBD2. Germline CDR1 LGHNA, CDR2 YSLEER. The junction had 8 bases not matched to a gene; V was cut back by 3 bases and J by 5 bases. This CDR3 comprises 16 residues.

The rearrangement uses TRBV11-3 and TRBJ2-2; D not certain. The CDR3 has 13 residues. Germline V lookup: CDR1 SGHNT, CDR2 YENEEA. The V end was cut by 3 bases, the J end by 5 bases, with 7 bases between. The CDR3, as DNA: TGTGCCAGCAGCTTCGATGGGACCGGGGAGCTGTTTTTT. It translates to CASSFDGTGELFF.

This clone turned up a few times. The chain is built from TRBV2 and TRBJ2-5; D is unresolved. The DNA end is a closer match to TRBJ2-7, so the J assignment may be wrong. The CDR3 runs 15 residues. Germline values: CDR1 SNHLY, CDR2 FYNNEI. The CDR3 nucleotides are TGTGCCAGCAGTGAAACCCGACTCAATACTTACGAGCAGTACTTC. Amino acid sequence: CASSETRLNTYEQYF.

This clone was detected only a few times. The chain joins TRBV28 to TRBJ2-4; D ambiguous. V gave up 3 bases and J gave up 6 bases, with 3 bases separating them. CDR1 and CDR2 (germline): MDHEN, SYDVKM. The CDR3 has 11 amino acids. CDR3 protein: CASSLANIQYF. The CDR3 nucleotides read TGTGCCAGCAGTTTGGCAAACATTCAGTACTTC.

The V and J genes are TRBV15 and TRBJ2-3, with 11 bases aligning to TRBD2. V lost 4 bases to trimming and J lost 4 bases; unmatched junction nucleotides: 1. This CDR3 has 14 amino acids. Germline CDR1 LNHNV, CDR2 YYDKDF (reference sequence). The CDR3, as DNA: TGTGCCACCAGCAAGGGACTAGCGGCAGATACGCAGTATTTT. It specifies CATSKGLAADTQYF. Drawing the rest from reference TRBV15 and TRBJ2-3, the complete variable domain is DAMVIQNPRYQVTQFGKPVTLSCSQTLNHNVMYWYQQKSSQAPKLLFHYYDKDFNNEADTPDNFQSRRPNTSFCFLDIRSPGLGDTAMYLCATSKGLAADTQYFGPGTRLTVL.

Many counts were recorded for this clone. In DNA form, the CDR3 reads TGTGCCAGCAGCTTAGTCGGGCTAGCGGGATACAATGAGCAGTTCTTC. It encodes CASSLVGLAGYNEQFF. V usage is TRBV7-2 and J usage is TRBJ2-1, with 9 positions matching TRBD2. The CDR3 loop spans 16 amino acids. CDR1 and CDR2 from the germline V gene are SGHTA and FQGNSA. V lost 1 base and J lost 4; bases outside the gene matches: 5.

DNA of the CDR3: TGTGCCAGCAGCCAGACTAGCGGGAGGAATACGCAGTATTTT. Its translation is CASSQTSGRNTQYF. J is TRBJ2-3 and V is TRBV7-6; 13 positions agree with TRBD2. With 5 bases clipped from V and 7 bases from J, the junction kept 3 bases outside the gene matches. This CDR3 has 14 residues. Germline values: CDR1 SGHVS, CDR2 FNYEAQ. Supplemented by reference TRBV7-6 and TRBJ2-3, the full variable domain reads GAGVSQSPRYKVTKRGQDVALRCDPISGHVSLYWYRQALGQGPEFLTYFNYEAQQDKSGLPNDRFSAERPEGSISTLTIQRTEQRDSAMYRCASSQTSGRNTQYFGPGTRLTVL.

The chain joins TRBV7-2 to TRBJ2-7, with 9 bases fitting TRBD2. With V trimmed by 1 base and J by 7 bases, 11 bases remained unmatched. This CDR3 has 16 residues. In germline, CDR1 is SGHTA, CDR2 FQGNSA. The CDR3 bases are TGTGCCAGCAGCTTAGAGTCAGCGGGAGGATCGGGAGAGCAGTACTTC. Its translation is CASSLESAGGSGEQYF.

The sample holds many counts of this clone. The J gene is TRBJ1-4, the V gene TRBV29-1; D remains unclear. Trimming shortened V by 5 bases and J by 11 bases, and 12 bases separated the two germline ends. Germline V gives CDR1 SQVTM, CDR2 ANQGSEA. The CDR3 extends over 11 amino acids. The CDR3 spells CSVPGPSKLFF. The CDR3 bases are TGCAGCGTTCCCGGGCCCTCGAAACTGTTTTTT.

This chain connects TRBV7-8 to TRBJ1-5, with 8 bases lining up with TRBD1. Germline CDR1 is SGHVS and CDR2 is FQNEAQ. Trimming removed 5 bases from V and 1 base from J; junction bases left unmatched: 4. The CDR3 length is 15 residues. In DNA form, the CDR3 reads TGTGCCAGCAGCCATAGACAGGGGAGCAATCAGCCCCAGCATTTT. Its protein is CASSHRQGSNQPQHF. Supplemented by reference TRBV7-8 and TRBJ1-5, the full variable domain reads GAGVSQSPRYKVAKRGQDVALRCDPISGHVSLFWYQQALGQGPEFLTYFQNEAQLDKSGLPSDRFFAERPEGSVSTLKIQRTQQEDSAVYLCASSHRQGSNQPQHFGDGTRLSIL.

V and J are TRBV18 and TRBJ1-2, with D uncertain. The CDR3 covers 16 residues. The germline V gene encodes CDR1 KGHSH and CDR2 LQKENI. V lost 2 bases and J lost 4, with 17 bases in between. The CDR3 DNA reads as TGTGCCAGCTCACCATTGTCCGGGAACTCTCGCTATGGCTACACCTTC. Its protein product is CASSPLSGNSRYGYTF.

This clone was counted only a few times. The chain joins TRBV7-2 to TRBJ2-7, with D tentatively TRBD1 (5 bases). The V and J ends lost 3 bases and 9 bases respectively, with 15 bases between them. The CDR3 runs 13 residues. Germline V gives CDR1 SGHTA, CDR2 FQGNSA. DNA for the CDR3: TGTGCCAGCAGCTTTACGTCAGGGTCGGTGCAGTACTTC. It yields the protein CASSFTSGSVQYF.

The chain joins TRBV5-1 to TRBJ2-1; D is undetermined. The V and J ends lost 8 bases and 0 bases respectively, with 12 bases between them. This CDR3 region has 14 residues. Germline V gene sequence: CDR1 SGHRS, CDR2 YFSETQ. The DNA of the CDR3 is TGCGCCAGTGGTTGGGTTAGCTCCTACAATGAGCAGTTCTTC. This encodes CASGWVSSYNEQFF.

This clone was counted many times. This chain uses TRBV2 with TRBJ1-5; D may be TRBD1 (6 bases). V was trimmed by 7 bases and J by 7 bases, leaving 17 bases between them. The CDR3 extends over 14 amino acids. From germline, CDR1 is SNHLY and CDR2 FYNNEI. DNA for the CDR3: TGTGCCAGCACTATACAGGGCGGACGGCAGCCCCAGCATTTT. This gives the protein CASTIQGGRQPQHF.

J is TRBJ2-1 and V is TRBV29-1; 10 bases are a match to TRBD2. The junction had 12 bases not matched to a gene; V was cut back by 8 bases and J by 8 bases. CDR1 is SQVTM and CDR2 is ANQGSEA in the germline V gene. The CDR3 is made up of 14 amino acids. The chain's CDR3 is CSTQASGSPYEQFF. CDR3 coding DNA: TGCAGCACCCAGGCTAGCGGGAGCCCCTATGAGCAGTTCTTC.

The chain joins TRBV28 to TRBJ2-7; no clear D. The CDR3 runs 14 residues. Trimming stripped 6 bases from V and 3 bases from J, with 15 bases between. The V gene's germline CDR1 is MDHEN and CDR2 SYDVKM. The CDR3 sequence: CASREPDTRYEQYF. In DNA form, the CDR3 reads TGTGCCAGCAGGGAACCAGACACCCGCTACGAGCAGTACTTC.